Listed below are T cell receptor beta chains from one sample, sequenced in a study of blood T cell repertoires in COVID-19. Libraries were prepared by immunoSEQ multiplex PCR; TCRdb keeps only in-frame clonotypes and omits some of them. Of 100,000 to 150,000 clones in the sample, approximately 83% were seen once. Sequenced material: peripheral blood. Every receptor here comes from a man aged 60 to 69 with acute or convalescent COVID-19. The CDR3 runs from the conserved cysteine through the conserved F or W. The order of the fields is J gene, clone size, V gene, D gene, CDR3 protein, CDR3 DNA. D genes are given only for firm matches. Clone size appears in some rows only: once, few, many, or a class for an expanded clone.

j_gene: TRBJ1-4; abundance: -; v_gene: TRBV29-1; d_gene: -; CDR3aa: CSALTETTNEKLFF; CDR3nt: TGCAGCGCCTTGACAGAAACAACTAATGAAAAACTGTTTTTT
j_gene: TRBJ1-2; abundance: -; v_gene: TRBV5-1; d_gene: TRBD1; CDR3aa: CASSILPGQATNYGYTF; CDR3nt: TGCGCCAGCAGCATTTTACCGGGACAGGCAACTAACTATGGCTACACCTTC
j_gene: TRBJ1-1; abundance: -; v_gene: TRBV5-1; d_gene: TRBD1; CDR3aa: CASSLAQGGMNTEAFF; CDR3nt: TGCGCCAGCAGCTTGGCGCAGGGGGGAATGAACACTGAAGCTTTCTTT
j_gene: TRBJ1-6; abundance: large; v_gene: TRBV30; d_gene: -; CDR3aa: CAWSLGANFTPLHF; CDR3nt: TGTGCCTGGAGTCTGGGGGCCAATTTCACACCCCTCCACTTT
j_gene: TRBJ1-1; abundance: -; v_gene: TRBV13; d_gene: -; CDR3aa: CASSFARYVGQTEAFF; CDR3nt: TGTGCCAGCAGCTTTGCCCGGTATGTGGGCCAGACTGAAGCTTTCTTT
j_gene: TRBJ2-7; abundance: -; v_gene: TRBV6-4; d_gene: -; CDR3aa: CASSAPADPDYEQYF; CDR3nt: TGTGCCAGCAGTGCCCCAGCGGACCCGGACTACGAGCAGTACTTC
j_gene: TRBJ1-4; abundance: few; v_gene: TRBV19; d_gene: -; CDR3aa: CASSIGTGEKLFF; CDR3nt: TGTGCCAGTAGTATTGGAACAGGGGAAAAACTGTTTTTT
j_gene: TRBJ2-7; abundance: -; v_gene: TRBV28; d_gene: -; CDR3aa: CASSPNPGRLAMSYEQYF; CDR3nt: TGTGCCAGCAGCCCGAATCCCGGGCGGCTAGCGATGTCCTACGAGCAGTACTTC
j_gene: TRBJ1-2; abundance: once; v_gene: TRBV10-3; d_gene: TRBD1; CDR3aa: CAIHGQGGYGYTF; CDR3nt: TGTGCCATACACGGACAGGGAGGCTATGGCTACACCTTC
j_gene: TRBJ2-1; abundance: -; v_gene: TRBV7-9; d_gene: -; CDR3aa: CASSRDLADEQFF; CDR3nt: TGTGCCAGCAGCCGGGATTTAGCGGATGAGCAGTTCTTC
j_gene: TRBJ2-7; abundance: few; v_gene: TRBV27; d_gene: -; CDR3aa: CASSLSRVGGAGTYEQYF; CDR3nt: TGTGCCAGCAGTTTATCAAGGGTGGGGGGTGCTGGCACCTACGAGCAGTACTTC
j_gene: TRBJ2-7; abundance: -; v_gene: TRBV5-1; d_gene: TRBD1; CDR3aa: CASSSDRGHEQYF; CDR3nt: TGCGCCAGCAGCTCCGACAGGGGACACGAGCAGTACTTC
j_gene: TRBJ2-7; abundance: -; v_gene: TRBV3-1/TRBV3-2; d_gene: TRBD2; CDR3aa: CANSQGAGGTYEQYF; CDR3nt: TGTGCCAACAGCCAGGGAGCGGGAGGGACCTACGAGCAGTACTTC
j_gene: TRBJ2-7; abundance: -; v_gene: TRBV4-1; d_gene: TRBD2; CDR3aa: CASSQDLAGGPNEQYF; CDR3nt: TGCGCCAGCAGCCAGGATTTAGCGGGAGGGCCCAACGAGCAGTACTTC
j_gene: TRBJ2-7; abundance: -; v_gene: TRBV6-5; d_gene: -; CDR3aa: CASSFDTQAYEQYF; CDR3nt: TGTGCCAGCAGTTTCGACACCCAAGCCTACGAGCAGTACTTC
j_gene: TRBJ2-3; abundance: -; v_gene: TRBV5-1; d_gene: -; CDR3aa: CASSLDEGTQYF; CDR3nt: TGCGCCAGCAGCTTGGATGAGGGTACGCAGTATTTT
j_gene: TRBJ2-1; abundance: -; v_gene: TRBV7-6; d_gene: TRBD2; CDR3aa: CASSSRHSTSGRYNEQFF; CDR3nt: TGTGCCAGCAGCTCGCGCCATTCGACTAGCGGGAGGTACAATGAGCAGTTCTTC
j_gene: TRBJ1-5; abundance: few; v_gene: TRBV19; d_gene: TRBD1; CDR3aa: CASSRDRGQPQHF; CDR3nt: TGTGCCAGTAGTAGAGACAGGGGGCAGCCCCAGCATTTT
j_gene: TRBJ1-2; abundance: once; v_gene: TRBV5-1; d_gene: -; CDR3aa: CASSPRRLEDGYTF; CDR3nt: TGCGCCAGCAGCCCTCGCCGTTTAGAGGATGGCTACACCTTC
j_gene: TRBJ1-1; abundance: -; v_gene: TRBV6-5; d_gene: TRBD1; CDR3aa: CASRPRQGALTEAFF; CDR3nt: TGTGCCAGCAGACCGCGACAGGGGGCACTTACTGAAGCTTTCTTT
j_gene: TRBJ2-5; abundance: few; v_gene: TRBV7-9; d_gene: TRBD2; CDR3aa: CASSLWAGEGRETQYF; CDR3nt: TGTGCCAGCAGCTTATGGGCGGGGGAGGGCCGAGAGACCCAGTACTTC
j_gene: TRBJ1-5; abundance: -; v_gene: TRBV19; d_gene: TRBD1; CDR3aa: CASSTLRGLAFEHF; CDR3nt: TGTGCCAGTAGTACCCTCAGGGGGTTGGCGTTTGAGCATTTT
j_gene: TRBJ1-2; abundance: once; v_gene: TRBV18; d_gene: TRBD1; CDR3aa: CASSPTGDYGYTF; CDR3nt: TGTGCCAGCTCACCGACAGGGGACTATGGCTACACCTTC
j_gene: TRBJ2-7; abundance: -; v_gene: TRBV6-5; d_gene: -; CDR3aa: CASRQPSYEQYF; CDR3nt: TGTGCCAGCAGACAGCCGTCCTACGAGCAGTACTTC
j_gene: TRBJ2-1; abundance: -; v_gene: TRBV7-2; d_gene: TRBD2; CDR3aa: CASSSQTSGNYNEQFF; CDR3nt: TGTGCCAGCAGTTCCCAGACTAGCGGGAACTACAATGAGCAGTTCTTC
j_gene: TRBJ1-4; abundance: -; v_gene: TRBV12-3/TRBV12-4; d_gene: -; CDR3aa: CASSTDREKLFF; CDR3nt: TGTGCCAGCAGTACCGACAGGGAAAAACTGTTTTTT
j_gene: TRBJ1-2; abundance: once; v_gene: TRBV18; d_gene: -; CDR3aa: CASSLQTGNGYTF; CDR3nt: TGTGCCAGCTCGCTACAGACGGGGAATGGCTACACCTTC
j_gene: TRBJ2-3; abundance: -; v_gene: TRBV24-1; d_gene: -; CDR3aa: CATSDLSGESPDTQYF; CDR3nt: TGTGCCACCAGTGATTTATCGGGGGAGTCCCCAGATACGCAGTATTTT
j_gene: TRBJ2-7; abundance: -; v_gene: TRBV19; d_gene: TRBD2; CDR3aa: CASSMAGGRAVYEQYF; CDR3nt: TGTGCCAGTAGTATGGCCGGCGGGAGGGCCGTGTACGAGCAGTACTTC
j_gene: TRBJ1-1; abundance: -; v_gene: TRBV10-3; d_gene: -; CDR3aa: CAISESYHFGGATEAFF; CDR3nt: TGTGCCATCAGTGAGTCGTATCATTTCGGGGGTGCCACTGAAGCTTTCTTT
j_gene: TRBJ2-7; abundance: -; v_gene: TRBV28; d_gene: TRBD1; CDR3aa: CASRTGDFYSYEQYF; CDR3nt: TGTGCCAGCCGGACAGGGGACTTTTATTCCTACGAGCAGTACTTC
j_gene: TRBJ2-2; abundance: -; v_gene: TRBV6-4; d_gene: TRBD1; CDR3aa: CASSAGQGTGELFF; CDR3nt: TGTGCCAGCAGCGCGGGACAGGGGACCGGGGAGCTGTTTTTT
j_gene: TRBJ2-1; abundance: -; v_gene: TRBV4-2; d_gene: -; CDR3aa: CASSQDGPRGGSNEQFF; CDR3nt: TGTGCCAGCAGCCAAGACGGTCCGAGGGGAGGATCCAATGAGCAGTTCTTC
j_gene: TRBJ2-1; abundance: once; v_gene: TRBV5-4; d_gene: TRBD1; CDR3aa: CASSKGQGDYNEQFF; CDR3nt: TGTGCCAGCAGTAAGGGACAGGGGGACTACAATGAGCAGTTCTTC
j_gene: TRBJ1-2; abundance: -; v_gene: TRBV2; d_gene: TRBD1; CDR3aa: CASKGAGGGYTF; CDR3nt: TGTGCCAGCAAAGGGGCAGGGGGAGGCTACACCTTC
j_gene: TRBJ1-1; abundance: -; v_gene: TRBV28; d_gene: TRBD1; CDR3aa: CASSLLVGQGNTEAFF; CDR3nt: TGTGCCAGCAGTTTACTTGTGGGACAGGGGAACACTGAAGCTTTCTTT
j_gene: TRBJ2-5; abundance: -; v_gene: TRBV9; d_gene: -; CDR3aa: CASSVAPVGQETQYF; CDR3nt: TGTGCCAGCAGCGTAGCTCCAGTTGGCCAAGAGACCCAGTACTTC
j_gene: TRBJ1-2; abundance: -; v_gene: TRBV19; d_gene: TRBD1; CDR3aa: CASSIRGQPYGYTF; CDR3nt: TGTGCCAGTAGTATACGGGGACAGCCATATGGCTACACCTTC
j_gene: TRBJ1-6; abundance: once; v_gene: TRBV18; d_gene: -; CDR3aa: CASSQGQSPSPLHF; CDR3nt: TGTGCCAGCTCCCAAGGACAGAGCCCTTCACCCCTCCACTTT
j_gene: TRBJ2-3; abundance: -; v_gene: TRBV19; d_gene: -; CDR3aa: CASSIAGGTDTQYF; CDR3nt: TGTGCCAGTAGTATAGCCGGAGGTACAGATACGCAGTATTTT
j_gene: TRBJ1-2; abundance: -; v_gene: TRBV5-1; d_gene: -; CDR3aa: CASSLAGNYGYTF; CDR3nt: TGCGCCAGCAGCTTGGCGGGTAACTATGGCTACACCTTC
j_gene: TRBJ2-3; abundance: -; v_gene: TRBV7-8; d_gene: -; CDR3aa: CASSLAGVGTDTQYF; CDR3nt: TGTGCCAGCAGCTTAGCGGGAGTGGGCACAGATACGCAGTATTTT
j_gene: TRBJ2-5; abundance: -; v_gene: TRBV7-2; d_gene: TRBD2; CDR3aa: CASSPGTSGGETQYF; CDR3nt: TGTGCCAGCAGCCCTGGGACTAGCGGAGGGGAGACCCAGTACTTC
j_gene: TRBJ1-5; abundance: -; v_gene: TRBV24-1; d_gene: -; CDR3aa: CATSDSRAGASGPQHF; CDR3nt: TGTGCCACCAGTGATTCCCGGGCGGGCGCCTCGGGGCCCCAGCATTTT
j_gene: TRBJ1-1; abundance: -; v_gene: TRBV5-1; d_gene: -; CDR3aa: CASSSTSSVNTEAFF; CDR3nt: TGCGCCAGCAGCTCCACTAGTTCCGTGAACACTGAAGCTTTCTTT
j_gene: TRBJ2-2; abundance: -; v_gene: TRBV18; d_gene: TRBD1; CDR3aa: CASSSTRDRNTGELFF; CDR3nt: TGTGCCAGCTCATCGACTCGGGACAGGAACACCGGGGAGCTGTTTTTT
j_gene: TRBJ2-7; abundance: -; v_gene: TRBV5-1; d_gene: -; CDR3aa: CASSLVEDEQYF; CDR3nt: TGCGCCAGCAGCTTGGTGGAGGACGAGCAGTACTTC
j_gene: TRBJ2-7; abundance: -; v_gene: TRBV5-5; d_gene: TRBD2; CDR3aa: CASSPVAGAAGEQYF; CDR3nt: TGTGCCAGCAGCCCCGTAGCGGGAGCCGCGGGGGAGCAGTACTTC
j_gene: TRBJ2-7; abundance: -; v_gene: TRBV6-5; d_gene: -; CDR3aa: CASSWTARPVFYEQYF; CDR3nt: TGTGCCAGCAGTTGGACAGCCCGGCCGGTTTTCTACGAGCAGTACTTC
j_gene: TRBJ2-5; abundance: -; v_gene: TRBV28; d_gene: -; CDR3aa: CASRSGVQETQYF; CDR3nt: TGTGCCAGCAGGTCGGGGGTCCAAGAGACCCAGTACTTC
j_gene: TRBJ2-5; abundance: -; v_gene: TRBV3-1/TRBV3-2; d_gene: -; CDR3aa: CASSPVGETQYF; CDR3nt: TGTGCCAGCAGCCCCGTCGGGGAGACCCAGTACTTC
j_gene: TRBJ2-2; abundance: -; v_gene: TRBV28; d_gene: -; CDR3aa: CASRSQGSGELFF; CDR3nt: TGTGCCAGCAGGTCCCAGGGGAGCGGGGAGCTGTTTTTT